This T cell receptor beta chain was identified during a study of beta chain features in type 1 diabetes (dated by TCRdb to 2016 to 2019). About the full investigation: No differences in mean age, gender distribution, total cell number or subset yield were found between patients and healthy donors. A total of some 110 million sorted cells were examined across all samples, and a strong correlation was observed between cell number per subset and RNA yield. In the study, TCRB repertoires of sorted circulating CD4+ T cell subsets from recently diagnosed type 1 diabetes patients were compared with those of matched healthy donors. Naive and central memory subsets were obtained from all 30 or so donors, but regulatory and stem cell-like memory subsets were isolated from only 8 patients and roughly eight healthy donors. Results the study describes overall, beyond this receptor: The naive, central memory and regulatory TCRB repertoires appeared to resemble one another more closely among patients than among healthy donors. Because cDNA rather than genomic DNA was sequenced, highly expressing activated cells could have been over-represented, although no difference in activation and CD3 levels was found between groups. A moderate but significant shortening of TCRB CDR3 length was observed in type 1 diabetes patients in all four CD4+ subsets. Fewer insertions and more nucleotide deletions at VDJ recombination sites were observed in patients with type 1 diabetes, implying thymic rearrangement abnormalities. Because small numbers of individuals were included in the HLA sub-analyses, any influence of HLA type on TCRB rearrangement was left unresolved. Shorter templates might have been favored by PCR, but patient and control samples were amplified and corrected together, so both groups would have been affected equally by any skew.

Each donor gave one peripheral blood draw, averaging around 0.11 L, which was collected into heparinised tubes. A BD FACSAria II and a panel including CD45RO, CCR7, CD25, CD127, CD95 and CD27 were used to sort naive, central memory, regulatory and stem cell-like memory CD4+ T cells. All sorted populations exceeded 95% purity. PBMCs were separated immediately by Lymphoprep density gradient centrifugation and were stained directly, without being cultured. Samples were stained and sorted in pairs, with one healthy donor and one patient per experiment, so that batch effects were minimized. The entire isolated RNA was reverse transcribed using the High Capacity cDNA Reverse Transcription Kit, and thus expressed TCRB transcripts were sequenced. Deep immunoSEQ sequencing was applied to naive, central memory and regulatory T cell samples, giving an average of around 3.8 million total reads per sample. After sorted cells were lysed in RLT buffer, RNA was extracted with DNase-treated RNeasy Micro or Mini kits, with the choice depending on cell number. Each cell subset was processed on its own to prevent cross-contamination, while patient and healthy donor samples were processed together. The immunoSEQ multiplex PCR was used to amplify TCRB sequences from cDNA, generating 87-bp fragments that spanned the CDR3 region. Amplicons were sequenced on the Illumina HiSeq platform. The study's processing was this. Synthetic template baselines were used to correct PCR bias computationally, reads within Hamming distance 2 were collapsed together, and singletons that could not be merged were discarded. By aligning reads against IMGT, V, D and J genes, CDR3 length, and insertions or deletions at six rearrangement sites were assigned. Within each subset, clonotype counts were normalized to sorted cell number, and only after that were true diversity and Gini coefficients computed with the tcR R package. The overlap coefficient, calculated on TCRB nucleotide sequences, was used to measure repertoire sharing. Held by TCRdb, this immuneACCESS table contains in-frame sequences only and omits some clones. Under half of the omission traces to an unresolved V gene where checked; the cause of the rest is unknown. For V, J and clone size, that table is used; D and trimming come from the DNA. Across this sample there are some 360,000 clones, with around 10% seen only once. The top ten clonotypes cover approximately 0.6% of the sample.

To note about this clone: The clone's antigen remains unknown. No base quality values were provided; no much bigger clone lies one nucleotide off.

The CDR3 measures 14 amino acids from cysteine to phenylalanine. The only DNA kept is the CDR3, 42 bases in frame from the first base. V is shortened by 3 bases, J by 5 bases, and the region joining them spans 11 bases. For CDR1 and CDR2, the germline V gene lists MGHDK and SYGVNS. The material sequenced was central memory CD4+ T cells from blood. The V and J genes are TRBV25-1 and TRBJ1-5; TRBD1 is perhaps the D gene, given 6 matching bases. The clonotype comes from a man aged 30 to 39 with type 1 diabetes. The CDR3 protein is CASSDWTADQPQHF. The DNA sequence follows: TGTGCCAGCAGTGACTGGACAGCTGATCAGCCCCAGCATTTT.